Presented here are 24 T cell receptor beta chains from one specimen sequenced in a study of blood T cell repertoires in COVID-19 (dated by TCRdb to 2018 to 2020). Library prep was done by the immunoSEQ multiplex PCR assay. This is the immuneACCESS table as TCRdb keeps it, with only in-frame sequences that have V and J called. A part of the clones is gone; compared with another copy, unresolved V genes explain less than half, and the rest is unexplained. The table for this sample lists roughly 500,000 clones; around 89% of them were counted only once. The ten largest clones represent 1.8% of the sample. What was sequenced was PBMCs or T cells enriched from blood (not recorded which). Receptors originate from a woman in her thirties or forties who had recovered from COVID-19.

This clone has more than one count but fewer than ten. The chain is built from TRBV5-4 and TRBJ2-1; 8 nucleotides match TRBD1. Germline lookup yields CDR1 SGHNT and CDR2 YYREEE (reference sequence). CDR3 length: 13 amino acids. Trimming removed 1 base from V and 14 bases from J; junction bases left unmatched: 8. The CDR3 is CASSLNSDRVKFF. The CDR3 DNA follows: TGTGCCAGCAGCTTGAACTCGGACAGGGTAAAGTTCTTC.

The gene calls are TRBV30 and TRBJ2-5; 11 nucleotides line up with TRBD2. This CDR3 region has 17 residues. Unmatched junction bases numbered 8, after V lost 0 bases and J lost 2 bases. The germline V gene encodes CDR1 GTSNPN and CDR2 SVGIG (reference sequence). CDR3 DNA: TGTGCCTGGAGTGTAACTAGCGGGAGAGAATGTCAAGAGACCCAGTACTTC. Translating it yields CAWSVTSGRECQETQYF.

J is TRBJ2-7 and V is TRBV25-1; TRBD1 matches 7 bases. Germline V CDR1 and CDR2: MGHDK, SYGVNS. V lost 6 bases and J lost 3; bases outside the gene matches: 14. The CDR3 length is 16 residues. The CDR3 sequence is CASSDAQATGHYEQYF. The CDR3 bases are TGTGCCAGCAGCGACGCACAAGCGACAGGGCACTACGAGCAGTACTTC.

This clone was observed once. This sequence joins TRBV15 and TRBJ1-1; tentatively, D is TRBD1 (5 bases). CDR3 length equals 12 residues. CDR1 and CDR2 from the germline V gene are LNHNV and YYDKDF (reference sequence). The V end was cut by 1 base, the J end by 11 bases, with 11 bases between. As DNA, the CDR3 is TGTGCCACCAGCAGAGTCGCAGGGCCGGCTTTCTTT. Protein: CATSRVAGPAFF.

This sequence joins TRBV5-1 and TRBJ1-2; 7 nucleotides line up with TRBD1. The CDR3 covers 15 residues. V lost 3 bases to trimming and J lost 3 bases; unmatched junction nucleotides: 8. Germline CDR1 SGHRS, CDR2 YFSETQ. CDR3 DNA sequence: TGCGCCAGCAGCTCAAACCCGGGACAGCACTATGGCTACACCTTC. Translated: CASSSNPGQHYGYTF.

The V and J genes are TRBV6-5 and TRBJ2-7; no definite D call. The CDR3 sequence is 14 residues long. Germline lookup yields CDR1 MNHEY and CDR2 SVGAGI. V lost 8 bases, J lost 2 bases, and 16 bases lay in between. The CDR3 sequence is CASGENLLTYEQYF. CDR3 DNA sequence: TGTGCCAGCGGAGAAAACCTTCTAACCTACGAGCAGTACTTC.

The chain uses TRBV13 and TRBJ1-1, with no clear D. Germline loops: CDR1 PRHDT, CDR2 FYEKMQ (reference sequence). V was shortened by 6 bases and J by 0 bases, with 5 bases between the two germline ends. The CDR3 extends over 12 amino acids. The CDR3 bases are TGTGCCAGCAGAACAGTGAACACTGAAGCTTTCTTT. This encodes CASRTVNTEAFF.

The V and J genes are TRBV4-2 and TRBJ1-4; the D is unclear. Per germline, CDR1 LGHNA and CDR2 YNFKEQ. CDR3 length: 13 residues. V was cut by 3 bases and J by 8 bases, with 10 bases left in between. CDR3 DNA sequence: TGTGCCAGCAGCCAGGAGGTGGGAGAAAAACTGTTTTTT. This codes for CASSQEVGEKLFF.

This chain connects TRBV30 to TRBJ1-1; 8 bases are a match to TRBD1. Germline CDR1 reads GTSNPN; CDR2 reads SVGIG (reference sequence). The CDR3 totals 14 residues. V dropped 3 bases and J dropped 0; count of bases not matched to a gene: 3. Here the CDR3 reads CAWRTGAMNTEAFF. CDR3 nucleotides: TGTGCCTGGAGGACAGGGGCGATGAACACTGAAGCTTTCTTT.

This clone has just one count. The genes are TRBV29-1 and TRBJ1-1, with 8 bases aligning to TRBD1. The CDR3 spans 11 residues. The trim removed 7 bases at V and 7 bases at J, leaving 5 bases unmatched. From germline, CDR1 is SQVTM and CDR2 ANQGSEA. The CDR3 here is CSGWTGYEAFF. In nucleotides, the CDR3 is TGCAGCGGCTGGACAGGGTATGAAGCTTTCTTT.

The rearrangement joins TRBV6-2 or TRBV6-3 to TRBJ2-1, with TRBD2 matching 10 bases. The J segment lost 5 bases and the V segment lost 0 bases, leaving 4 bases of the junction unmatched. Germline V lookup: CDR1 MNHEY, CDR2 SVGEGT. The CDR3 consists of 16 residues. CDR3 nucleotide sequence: TGTGCCAGCAGTTACTCTAGGACTAGCGGTCACAATGAGCAGTTCTTC. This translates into CASSYSRTSGHNEQFF.

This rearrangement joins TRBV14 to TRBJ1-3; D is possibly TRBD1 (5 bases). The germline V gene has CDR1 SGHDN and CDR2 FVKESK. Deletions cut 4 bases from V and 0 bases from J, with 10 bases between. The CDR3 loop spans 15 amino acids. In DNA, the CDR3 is TGTGCCAGCAGCCTTAGACAGCGCTCTGGAAACACCATATATTTT. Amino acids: CASSLRQRSGNTIYF.

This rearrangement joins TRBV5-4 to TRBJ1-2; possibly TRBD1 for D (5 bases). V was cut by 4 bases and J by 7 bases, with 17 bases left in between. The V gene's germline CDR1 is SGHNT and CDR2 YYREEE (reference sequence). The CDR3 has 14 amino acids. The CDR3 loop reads CASSQITGFSGYTF. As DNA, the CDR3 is TGTGCCAGCAGCCAGATTACAGGTTTTTCTGGCTACACCTTC.

CDR3 sequence reads: CASNPGQILDLAKNIQYF. CDR3 DNA: TGTGCCAGCAACCCGGGACAGATCCTCGATTTAGCCAAAAACATTCAGTACTTC. V is TRBV2 and J is TRBJ2-4; 7 bases are a match to TRBD1. The V segment lost 7 bases and the J segment 0 bases; nucleotides outside the gene matches: 15. This CDR3 spans 18 amino acids. Germline assignment: CDR1 SNHLY and CDR2 FYNNEI.

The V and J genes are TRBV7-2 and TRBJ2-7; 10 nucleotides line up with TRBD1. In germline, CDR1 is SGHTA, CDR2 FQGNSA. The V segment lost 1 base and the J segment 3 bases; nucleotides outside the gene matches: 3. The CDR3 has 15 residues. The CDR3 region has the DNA TGTGCCAGCAGCTTAGACGGGACAGGGGACTACGAGCAGTACTTC. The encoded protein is CASSLDGTGDYEQYF. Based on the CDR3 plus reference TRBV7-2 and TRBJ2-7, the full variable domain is GAGVSQSPSNKVTEKGKDVELRCDPISGHTALYWYRQSLGQGLEFLIYFQGNSAPDKSGLPSDRFSAERTGGSVSTLTIQRTQQEDSAVYLCASSLDGTGDYEQYFGPGTRLTVT.

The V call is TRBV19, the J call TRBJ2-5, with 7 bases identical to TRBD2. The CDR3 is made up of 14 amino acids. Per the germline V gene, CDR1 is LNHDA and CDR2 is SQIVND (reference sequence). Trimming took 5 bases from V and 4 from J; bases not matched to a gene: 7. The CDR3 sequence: CASSRGDGGETQYF. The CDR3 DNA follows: TGTGCCAGTAGTCGGGGGGATGGGGGAGAGACCCAGTACTTC.

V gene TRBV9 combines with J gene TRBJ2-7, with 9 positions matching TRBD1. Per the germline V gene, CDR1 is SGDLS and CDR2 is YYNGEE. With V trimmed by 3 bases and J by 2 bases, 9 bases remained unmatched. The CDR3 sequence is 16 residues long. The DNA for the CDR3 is TGTGCCAGCAGCGCAACCGCCGGGACAGGGACCTACGAGCAGTACTTC. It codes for CASSATAGTGTYEQYF.

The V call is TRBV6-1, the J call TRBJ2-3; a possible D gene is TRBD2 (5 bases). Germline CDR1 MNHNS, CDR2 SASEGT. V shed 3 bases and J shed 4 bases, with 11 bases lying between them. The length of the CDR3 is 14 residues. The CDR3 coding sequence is TGTGCCAGCAGTGAGTTTCGGGATGCAGATACGCAGTATTTT. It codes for CASSEFRDADTQYF.

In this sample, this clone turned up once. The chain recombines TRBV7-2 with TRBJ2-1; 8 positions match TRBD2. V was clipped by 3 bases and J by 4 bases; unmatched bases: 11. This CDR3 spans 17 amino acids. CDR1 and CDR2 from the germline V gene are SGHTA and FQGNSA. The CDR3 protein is CASSFHGMASGYNEQFF. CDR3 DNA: TGTGCCAGCAGCTTCCATGGGATGGCTAGCGGGTACAATGAGCAGTTCTTC. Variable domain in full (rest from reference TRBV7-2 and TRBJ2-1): GAGVSQSPSNKVTEKGKDVELRCDPISGHTALYWYRQSLGQGLEFLIYFQGNSAPDKSGLPSDRFSAERTGGSVSTLTIQRTQQEDSAVYLCASSFHGMASGYNEQFFGPGTRLTVL.

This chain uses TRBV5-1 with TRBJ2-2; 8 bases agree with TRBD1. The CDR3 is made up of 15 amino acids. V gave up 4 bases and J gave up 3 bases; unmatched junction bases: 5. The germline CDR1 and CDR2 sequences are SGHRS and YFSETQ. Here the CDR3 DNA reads TGCGCCAGCAGCATCCGACAGGGGTACACCGGGGAGCTGTTTTTT. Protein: CASSIRQGYTGELFF.

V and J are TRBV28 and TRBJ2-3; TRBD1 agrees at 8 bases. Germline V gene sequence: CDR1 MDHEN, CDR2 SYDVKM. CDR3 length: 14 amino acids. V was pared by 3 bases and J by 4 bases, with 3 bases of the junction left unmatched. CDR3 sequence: CASSLAGGADTQYF. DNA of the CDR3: TGTGCCAGCAGTTTGGCAGGGGGCGCAGATACGCAGTATTTT.

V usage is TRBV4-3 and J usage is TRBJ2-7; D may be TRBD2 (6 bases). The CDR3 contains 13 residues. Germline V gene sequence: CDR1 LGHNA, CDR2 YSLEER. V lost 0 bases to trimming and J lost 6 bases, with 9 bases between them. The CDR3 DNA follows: TGCGCCAGCAGCCAAGATCGGAGGGCCGAGCAGTACTTC. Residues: CASSQDRRAEQYF.

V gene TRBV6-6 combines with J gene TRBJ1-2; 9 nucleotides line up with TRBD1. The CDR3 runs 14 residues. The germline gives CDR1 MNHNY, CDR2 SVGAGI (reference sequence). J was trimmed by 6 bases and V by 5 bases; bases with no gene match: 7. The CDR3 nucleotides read TGTGCCAGCAGTCGGACAGGGGATAGGGATGGCTACACCTTC. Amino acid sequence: CASSRTGDRDGYTF.

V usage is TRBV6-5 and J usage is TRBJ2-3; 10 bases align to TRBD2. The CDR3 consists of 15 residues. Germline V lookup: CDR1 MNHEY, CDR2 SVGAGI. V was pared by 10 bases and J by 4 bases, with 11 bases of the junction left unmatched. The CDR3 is CANSPSLAGADTQYF. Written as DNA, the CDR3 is TGTGCCAACTCACCTTCGCTAGCGGGAGCAGATACGCAGTATTTT.